This T cell receptor beta chain was identified in a study of T-cell reconstitution after alpha-beta-depleted transplantation in children. V was pared by 4 bases and J by 5 bases, with 5 bases of the junction left unmatched. This CDR3 contains 15 residues. Germline lookup yields CDR1 MNHNS and CDR2 SASEGT. Unique molecular identifiers were incorporated during preparation of the TCRbeta library. TCRdb ran MiXCR on the PCR reads and lists one entry per CDR3 protein. The sample has about 500,000 distinct CDR3 sequences, around a third seen once; the top ten hold 2% to 2.5%. The sequenced sample was PBMCs from the stem cell graft donor, obtained from the stem cell graft. The chain has TRBV6-1 and TRBJ2-1; 10 nucleotides agree with TRBD2. The sequence was collected from a human donor who donated a stem cell graft to a child with aplastic anemia. Written as DNA, the CDR3 is TGTGCCAGCAGTGTTCGGACTAGCGGTCACAATGAGCAGTTCTTC. Translating it yields CASSVRTSGHNEQFF.